The source of this T cell receptor (beta chain) is a study of blood T cell repertoires in COVID-19. The method was immunoSEQ multiplex PCR; TCRdb's version includes in-frame clones alone and lacks a portion of them. The sample lists fewer than 90,000 clones; about nine tenths were seen once. The CDR3 totals 17 residues. Germline-derived CDR1 and CDR2 are LGHDT and YNNKEL (reference sequence). With V trimmed by 4 bases and J by 5 bases, 11 bases remained unmatched. Sequenced: peripheral blood. V and J are TRBV3-1 (or the pseudogene TRBV3-2) and TRBJ2-7, with 13 bases that match TRBD2. The origin of this receptor is a man in his fifties with active or convalescent COVID-19. The CDR3 bases are TGTGCCAGCAGCCCCCGGACTAGCGGGGGCCCTTGGAACGAGCAGTACTTC. Its protein is CASSPRTSGGPWNEQYF.